Presented here are 32 T cell receptor beta chains from one specimen sequenced in a study of cytotoxic CD8 clonotypes in ibrutinib-treated CLL (dated by TCRdb to the early 2020s). The receptor library was made with the immunoSEQ multiplex PCR assay. Here the immuneACCESS table is served through TCRdb, limited to in-frame sequences with V and J called. Missing clones are a known gap in these copies; in checked studies unresolved V genes cover under half, and the rest lacks a known reason. This sample is represented by 150,000 to 200,000 clones; 81% of them were singletons. 2% to 2.5% of the sample is held by the ten biggest clonotypes. The time point label on this specimen signifies: about 11 months on ibrutinib. The material was PBMCs, obtained after 12 months of ibrutinib treatment. The receptors were sampled from a human donor with chronic lymphocytic leukemia.

The chain is built from TRBV27 and TRBJ1-5; D gene uncertain. Germline loops: CDR1 MNHEY, CDR2 SMNVEV (reference sequence). Trimming took 6 bases from V and 1 from J, leaving 7 bases between them. CDR3 size: 13 residues. The CDR3 nucleotides read TGTGCCAGCAGAGGACGGAGCAATCAGCCCCAGCATTTT. Amino acids: CASRGRSNQPQHF.

Comment on this clone: The CDR3 carries no conserved terminal phenylalanine or tryptophan, so it likely arises from a read error. The V gene is TRBV7-2, the J gene TRBJ2-7; 7 bases fit TRBD1. CDR1 SGHTA and CDR2 FQGNSA come from the germline V gene. J was trimmed by 6 bases and V by 1 base; bases with no gene match: 3. This CDR3 has 13 amino acids. The CDR3 reads CASSLDRGREQYL. The CDR3 nucleotides are TGTGCCAGCAGCTTAGACAGGGGCCGCGAGCAGTACCTC.

The chain combines TRBV2 with TRBJ1-3, with D uncertain. The CDR3 totals 13 residues. V was cut by 4 bases and J by 5 bases, with 9 bases left in between. The germline CDR1 and CDR2 sequences are SNHLY and FYNNEI. The CDR3 DNA reads TGTGCCAGCAGTGTCGGCCAGAGAAACACCATATATTTT. Protein sequence: CASSVGQRNTIYF.

This clone came up once. The chain uses TRBV9 and TRBJ2-7; 10 bases match TRBD2. V shed 4 bases, J shed 2 bases, and the junction held 9 bases outside the gene matches. The CDR3 is 16 residues long. Germline-derived CDR1 and CDR2 are SGDLS and YYNGEE. Written as DNA, the CDR3 is TGTGCCAGCAGCCCTCGTGATAGCGGGAGGACCTACGAGCAGTACTTC. As protein: CASSPRDSGRTYEQYF.

The rearrangement uses TRBV5-8 and TRBJ1-1; the match to TRBD1 covers 7 bases. This CDR3 contains 16 residues. Germline V gene data show CDR1 as SGHTS and CDR2 as YDEGEE. V was clipped by 4 bases and J by 0 bases; unmatched bases: 9. The CDR3 here is CASSPGSTGLNTEAFF. The DNA of the CDR3 is TGTGCCAGCAGCCCGGGCTCGACAGGGTTGAACACTGAAGCTTTCTTT.

The chain couples TRBV7-2 to TRBJ2-7, with 10 bases that match TRBD1. Per the germline V gene, CDR1 is SGHTA and CDR2 is FQGNSA. This CDR3 region has 16 residues. With 4 bases clipped from V and 6 bases from J, the junction kept 12 bases outside the gene matches. The DNA for the CDR3 is TGTGCCAGCAGCTCCAGGACGGGTGGGACAGGGGTCGAGCAGTACTTC. Amino acids: CASSSRTGGTGVEQYF.

The chain couples TRBV7-2 to TRBJ2-3; D is ambiguous. V shed 1 base and J shed 3 bases, with 14 bases lying between them. Germline CDR1 reads SGHTA; CDR2 reads FQGNSA. The CDR3 runs to 16 residues. For the CDR3, the DNA is TGTGCCAGCAGCTTAGTACCCCCCAGCCAAACAGATACGCAGTATTTT. Amino acid sequence: CASSLVPPSQTDTQYF.

Only a few counts were recorded for this clone. V is TRBV28 and J is TRBJ1-2; D ambiguous. This CDR3 has 13 residues. Per germline, CDR1 MDHEN and CDR2 SYDVKM. V lost 2 bases and J 4 bases, leaving 8 bases between the germline ends. In nucleotides, the CDR3 is TGTGCCAGCAGTTTACCCCAGGTCTATGGCTACACCTTC. Translation gives CASSLPQVYGYTF.

V gene TRBV28 combines with J gene TRBJ1-1, with D uncertain. The CDR3 consists of 15 residues. Trimming removed 1 base from V and 3 bases from J, with 12 bases in between. Germline values: CDR1 MDHEN, CDR2 SYDVKM. CDR3 amino acids: CASSLYLRGDTEAFF. CDR3 sequence (DNA): TGTGCCAGCAGTTTATACCTCCGCGGGGACACTGAAGCTTTCTTT.

Concerning this clone itself: Given the absence of the conserved phenylalanine or tryptophan at the CDR3 end, a read error is likely. The chain combines TRBV7-3 with TRBJ2-2; D is perhaps TRBD1 or TRBD2 (5 bases each). The CDR3 is 12 residues long. The V and J ends lost 4 bases and 6 bases respectively, with 6 bases between them. Germline V lookup: CDR1 SGHTA, CDR2 FQGTGA. The CDR3 is CASSWGSGELFS. The CDR3 DNA follows: TGTGCCAGCAGCTGGGGGTCCGGGGAGCTGTTTTCT.

This clone was counted once. The V and J genes are TRBV29-1 and TRBJ2-3; maybe TRBD2 (6 bases). Per the germline V gene, CDR1 is SQVTM and CDR2 is ANQGSEA. Trimming left V 3 bases short and J 2 bases short, with 12 bases between. The CDR3 sequence is 14 residues long. CDR3 nucleotides: TGCAGCGTTGAGAGAATGGACTACACAGATACGCAGTATTTT. Protein product: CSVERMDYTDTQYF.

V gene TRBV5-1 combines with J gene TRBJ1-1; TRBD1 is a possible D gene (6 bases). The CDR3 consists of 14 residues. The V gene lost 0 bases and the J gene lost 6 bases, with 12 bases spanning the gap. The germline CDR1 and CDR2 sequences are SGHRS and YFSETQ. Here the CDR3 DNA reads TGCGCCAGCAGCTTGGAGGGGGGTAACGCTGAAGCTTTCTTT. This sequence encodes CASSLEGGNAEAFF.

Only a few counts were recorded for this clone. The genes are TRBV2 and TRBJ2-1, with D unclear. In germline, CDR1 is SNHLY, CDR2 FYNNEI. V was pared by 4 bases and J by 5 bases, with 9 bases between. This CDR3 is 13 amino acids long. CDR3 nucleotides: TGTGCCAGCAGTGGATTGGTCAACAATGAGCAGTTCTTC. Its protein is CASSGLVNNEQFF.

The CDR3: CASSQGQSPNEKLFF. As DNA, the CDR3 is TGTGCCAGCAGCCAAGGACAGAGTCCTAATGAAAAACTGTTTTTT. V and J are TRBV4-2 and TRBJ1-4; maybe TRBD1 (5 bases). The CDR3 contains 15 residues. The germline V gene has CDR1 LGHNA and CDR2 YNFKEQ. With 1 base removed from V and 3 bases from J, the gap between germline ends came to 9 bases.

The gene calls are TRBV29-1 and TRBJ2-7; D may be TRBD1 or TRBD2 (5 bases each). Germline CDR1 reads SQVTM; CDR2 reads ANQGSEA. The CDR3 runs 12 residues. Trimming pared 3 bases from V and 7 bases from J, leaving 13 bases between. The CDR3 protein is CSVDTGGNEQYF. The CDR3 DNA follows: TGCAGCGTTGATACTGGGGGAAATGAGCAGTACTTC.

This clone came up a few times. The rearrangement uses TRBV4-1 and TRBJ1-2; the match to TRBD1 covers 9 bases. The CDR3 length is 13 residues. The V segment lost 4 bases and the J segment 4 bases; nucleotides outside the gene matches: 1. The germline V gene has CDR1 MGHRA and CDR2 YSYEKL. CDR3 nucleotide sequence: TGCGCCAGCAGCCCGACAGGGGGCTATGGCTACACCTTC. It translates to CASSPTGGYGYTF.

The count of this clone is one. The V and J genes are TRBV4-1 and TRBJ2-3; D is undetermined. V was cut by 3 bases and J by 1 base, with 11 bases left in between. The CDR3 contains 15 residues. CDR1 MGHRA and CDR2 YSYEKL come from the germline V gene. The CDR3 spells CASSHELTGTDTQYF. The CDR3 region has the DNA TGCGCCAGCAGCCACGAGTTGACGGGCACAGATACGCAGTATTTT.

The chain links TRBV6-1 to TRBJ2-6; D ambiguous. V was trimmed by 1 base and J by 1 base, leaving 5 bases between them. CDR3 length equals 15 residues. Per germline, CDR1 MNHNS and CDR2 SASEGT. The CDR3: CASSEGSSGANVLTF. In DNA, the CDR3 is TGTGCCAGCAGTGAAGGGTCGTCTGGGGCCAACGTCCTGACTTTC.

The CDR3: CASSREDGYTF. The CDR3 DNA reads TGTGCCAGCAGCCGGGAAGATGGCTACACCTTC. The J gene is TRBJ1-2, the V gene TRBV9, with D uncertain. V was shortened by 4 bases and J by 6 bases, with 7 bases between the two germline ends. The CDR3 spans 11 residues. CDR1 SGDLS and CDR2 YYNGEE come from the germline V gene.

This clone was seen only once. The chain recombines TRBV7-2 with TRBJ2-1, with 10 bases lining up with TRBD2. Germline V gives CDR1 SGHTA, CDR2 FQGNSA. Trimming removed 6 bases from V and 6 bases from J; junction bases left unmatched: 17. The CDR3 is 18 residues long. The CDR3 spells CASSQADSGRLGGNEQFF. As DNA, the CDR3 is TGTGCCAGCAGTCAAGCAGATAGCGGGAGGCTGGGCGGCAATGAGCAGTTCTTC.

The chain joins TRBV7-2 to TRBJ2-1; D unclear. This CDR3 is built from 14 residues. Trimming stripped 1 base from V and 9 bases from J, with 13 bases between. Looked up from germline, CDR1 is SGHTA and CDR2 is FQGNSA. CDR3 in DNA: TGTGCCAGCAGCTTAGTAGGTCTCCGGTCTGAGCAGTTCTTC. Encoded protein: CASSLVGLRSEQFF.

The CDR3 DNA reads TGTGCCAGCAGCCCCCAGGGAGTACGCACTGAAGCTTTCTTT. As protein: CASSPQGVRTEAFF. The rearrangement joins TRBV7-9 to TRBJ1-1; TRBD1 is a possible D gene (5 bases). Trimming took off 5 bases at V and 4 bases at J, with 14 bases between the two ends. CDR1 is SEHNR and CDR2 is FQNEAQ in the germline V gene (reference sequence). The length of the CDR3 is 14 residues.

V usage is TRBV6-5 and J usage is TRBJ1-2, with 7 bases that match TRBD1. The germline V gene encodes CDR1 MNHEY and CDR2 SVGAGI. The CDR3 is made up of 14 amino acids. V was clipped by 5 bases and J by 0 bases; unmatched bases: 3. The CDR3 is CASSRGQTNYGYTF. Written as DNA, the CDR3 is TGTGCCAGCAGTCGGGGACAGACTAACTATGGCTACACCTTC.

The chain recombines TRBV4-3 with TRBJ2-7; 8 bases are shared with TRBD1. V shed 0 bases, J shed 0 bases, and the junction held 10 bases outside the gene matches. CDR1 is LGHNA, CDR2 YSLEER, per germline. The CDR3 has 18 amino acids. The CDR3 region is CASSQDSQGQVSSYEQYF. The CDR3 DNA reads as TGCGCCAGCAGCCAAGATTCGCAGGGACAGGTTAGCTCCTACGAGCAGTACTTC.

The chain links TRBV5-1 to TRBJ2-3; no definite D call. Deletions cut 0 bases from V and 4 bases from J, with 27 bases between. This CDR3 has 20 amino acids. Germline CDR1 SGHRS, CDR2 YFSETQ. CDR3 bases: TGCGCCAGCAGCTTGGGTTTAAATAACCTCCCGACCTCCACCCCAGATACGCAGTATTTT. Protein product: CASSLGLNNLPTSTPDTQYF.

The V and J genes are TRBV6-5 and TRBJ1-3; TRBD1 matches at 8 bases. The V and J ends lost 5 bases and 3 bases, in that order; junction bases with no gene match: 6. The germline V gene encodes CDR1 MNHEY and CDR2 SVGAGI. The CDR3 spans 15 residues. CDR3 amino acids: CASSIQGARGNTIYF. CDR3 nucleotide sequence: TGTGCCAGCAGTATTCAGGGGGCGCGTGGAAACACCATATATTTT.

In this sample, this clone turned up a few times. J is TRBJ2-7 and V is TRBV27, with unresolved D. Germline loops: CDR1 MNHEY, CDR2 SMNVEV (reference sequence). The CDR3 totals 15 residues. The germline V and J ends were trimmed by 3 bases and 3 bases, with 15 bases remaining between them. The CDR3 region is CASSFQAGRIYEQYF. The CDR3 DNA sequence: TGTGCCAGCAGTTTTCAAGCAGGAAGAATCTACGAGCAGTACTTC.

The gene calls are TRBV7-9 and TRBJ2-3; TRBD2 aligns across 11 bases. This CDR3 region has 14 residues. V trimming: 3 bases; J trimming: 5 bases; junction bases outside the gene matches: 1. The V gene's germline CDR1 is SEHNR and CDR2 FQNEAQ (reference sequence). The CDR3 bases are TGTGCCAGCAGCTTTACTAGCGGGAGAGATACGCAGTATTTT. This gives the protein CASSFTSGRDTQYF.

This clone occurred a few times. The chain links TRBV9 to TRBJ1-2, with a tentative D call TRBD1 (5 bases). This CDR3 is built from 12 residues. Germline V gene lookup returns CDR1 SGDLS and CDR2 YYNGEE. V gave up 3 bases and J gave up 5 bases, with 8 bases separating them. CDR3 region: CASSGTLYGYTF. CDR3 nucleotides: TGTGCCAGCAGCGGGACACTGTATGGCTACACCTTC.

The chain employs TRBV5-8 and TRBJ2-3, with 11 positions matching TRBD2. Trimming cost V 0 bases and J 1 base; bases outside gene matches: 4. The germline CDR1 and CDR2 sequences are SGHTS and YDEGEE. The CDR3 has 17 residues. This chain's CDR3 is CASSLASTSGGTDTQYF. CDR3 nucleotide sequence: TGTGCCAGCAGCTTGGCGTCGACTAGCGGGGGCACAGATACGCAGTATTTT. Together with reference TRBV5-8 and TRBJ2-3, the CDR3 gives the full variable domain: EAGVTQSPTHLIKTRGQQATLRCSPISGHTSVYWYQQALGLGLQFLLWYDEGEERNRGNFPPRFSGRQFPNYSSELNVNALELEDSALYLCASSLASTSGGTDTQYFGPGTRLTVL.

The V gene is TRBV5-5, the J gene TRBJ2-5, with D uncertain. Germline V lookup: CDR1 SGHKS, CDR2 YYEKEE (reference sequence). The CDR3 is 13 residues long. V shed 0 bases and J shed 3 bases, with 6 bases lying between them. DNA of the CDR3: TGTGCCAGCAGCTTGGGTCGGGAAGAGACCCAGTACTTC. Residues: CASSLGREETQYF.

This chain joins TRBV2 and TRBJ2-4; D could derive from TRBD1 or TRBD2 (5 bases each). This CDR3 region has 17 residues. The V gene lost 3 bases and the J gene lost 8 bases, with 23 bases spanning the gap. Germline CDR1 reads SNHLY; CDR2 reads FYNNEI. The CDR3 here is CASSDRGWDGTQDIQYF. The DNA of the CDR3 is TGTGCCAGCAGTGATCGTGGGTGGGATGGGACCCAGGACATTCAGTACTTC. The full variable domain, with the rest looked up from reference TRBV2 and TRBJ2-4, is EPEVTQTPSHQVTQMGQEVILRCVPISNHLYFYWYRQILGQKVEFLVSFYNNEISEKSEIFDDQFSVERPDGSNFTLKIRSTKLEDSAMYFCASSDRGWDGTQDIQYFGAGTRLSVL.